The 14 T cell receptor beta chains in this list originate from one sample, sequenced in a study of vaccination and CD4 T cells after COVID-19. This sample's treatment: approximately 11-day PBMC culture with coronavirus spike peptide pools or control peptides (ViraFEST assay). Antigen specificity for these receptors is unknown. At the Johns Hopkins FTIC core, DNA taken from cultured CD4+ T cells was sequenced by way of the Oncomine TCR Beta short-read assay. TCRdb itself ran the PCR reads through MiXCR, one entry per CDR3 protein. The sample consists of 5,500 or so distinct CDR3 sequences, around 69% of them appearing once. Source material: CD4+ T cells from blood, cultured in vitro. These receptor sequences come from a human donor who had recovered from COVID-19.

V is TRBV6-1 and J is TRBJ2-5, with 9 bases lining up with TRBD2. Germline CDR1 is MNHNS and CDR2 is SASEGT. After removal of 8 bases from V and 2 bases from J, the junction contained 6 bases not matched to a gene. This CDR3 has 14 amino acids. The chain's CDR3 is CASGTAGGQETQYF. The CDR3 DNA sequence: TGTGCCAGCGGGACAGCGGGGGGACAAGAGACCCAGTACTTC.

This chain connects TRBV12-3 or TRBV12-4 to TRBJ1-2; 8 nucleotides match TRBD1. Trimming removed 5 bases from V and 2 bases from J; junction bases left unmatched: 1. CDR3 length: 13 residues. This CDR3 is CASSRTGNYGYTF. CDR3 nucleotide sequence: TGTGCCAGCAGTCGGACAGGGAACTATGGCTACACCTTC.

The chain employs TRBV7-9 and TRBJ2-1; D not resolved. The V end lost 1 base, the J end lost 1 base, and 17 bases lay between the germline ends. The length of the CDR3 is 18 residues. Germline assignment: CDR1 SEHNR and CDR2 FQNEAQ (reference sequence). The CDR3: CASSLGYLGRRSYNEQFF. The CDR3 nucleotides read TGTGCCAGCAGCTTAGGGTACCTGGGCAGGCGTTCCTACAATGAGCAGTTCTTC.

This CDR3 reads CASSPAGTGGSNTEAFF. For the CDR3, the DNA is TGTGCCAGCTCACCCGCCGGGACAGGGGGCTCGAACACTGAAGCTTTCTTT. The V gene is TRBV18, the J gene TRBJ1-1; 12 positions agree with TRBD1. CDR1 and CDR2 (germline): KGHSH, LQKENI. V dropped 3 bases and J dropped 1; count of bases not matched to a gene: 6. The CDR3 has 17 amino acids.

There are a few counts of this clonotype. The rearrangement joins TRBV6-5 to TRBJ1-5, with a weak D call TRBD1 (5 bases). V shed 0 bases and J shed 0 bases, with 12 bases lying between them. CDR1 and CDR2 from the germline V gene are MNHEY and SVGAGI. The CDR3 sequence is 17 residues long. The CDR3 coding sequence is TGTGCCAGCAGTTACTCCCCAGACAGCTATAGCAATCAGCCCCAGCATTTT. It encodes CASSYSPDSYSNQPQHF.

The chain employs TRBV2 and TRBJ2-2, with 7 bases aligning to TRBD2. Germline CDR1 and CDR2: SNHLY and FYNNEI. The CDR3 spans 13 residues. The ends lost 3 bases at V and 6 bases at J; junction bases unmatched: 1. The CDR3 DNA sequence: TGTGCCAGCAGTGAGGGGGGGTCCGGGGAGCTGTTTTTT. Translating gives CASSEGGSGELFF.

This clonotype is labeled large (0.1 to 1%). J is TRBJ1-5 and V is TRBV28; D gene ambiguous. The CDR3 contains 13 residues. Trimming stripped 0 bases from V and 1 base from J, with 1 base between. Per the germline V gene, CDR1 is MDHEN and CDR2 is SYDVKM. The CDR3 protein is CASSLWSNQPQHF. CDR3 DNA sequence: TGTGCCAGCAGTTTATGGAGCAATCAGCCCCAGCATTTT.

This clonotype was seen a handful of times. The rearrangement uses TRBV6-1 and TRBJ2-1, with unresolved D. From germline, CDR1 is MNHNS and CDR2 SASEGT. This CDR3 spans 12 amino acids. Trimming removed 7 bases from V and 7 bases from J, with 11 bases in between. CDR3 sequence reads: CASTQHRNEQFF. For the CDR3, the DNA is TGTGCCAGCACCCAACACCGGAATGAGCAGTTCTTC.

This clonotype has a single count. The CDR3 coding sequence is TGCAGCTACAGGGGGAATGATGAAAAACTGTTTTTT. Residues: CSYRGNDEKLFF. The chain has TRBV29-1 and TRBJ1-4; 8 positions agree with TRBD1. This CDR3 contains 12 residues. Germline trimming cut 8 bases from V and 6 bases from J; bases unmatched to any gene: 5. Germline assignment: CDR1 SQVTM and CDR2 ANQGSEA.

This chain uses TRBV18 with TRBJ1-3, with a tentative D call TRBD1 (5 bases). The CDR3 extends over 14 amino acids. The V and J ends lost 6 bases and 0 bases respectively, with 9 bases between them. CDR1 and CDR2 (germline): KGHSH, LQKENI. CDR3 residues: CASSPGYSGNTIYF. The CDR3 coding sequence is TGTGCCAGCTCCCCAGGGTACTCTGGAAACACCATATATTTT.

This rearrangement joins TRBV7-9 to TRBJ1-5, with D tentatively TRBD1 (5 bases). V was clipped by 5 bases and J by 0 bases, with 14 bases between them. This CDR3 comprises 16 residues. CDR1 is SEHNR and CDR2 is FQNEAQ in the germline V gene (reference sequence). CDR3 protein: CASSKDSPYSNQPQHF. Written as DNA, the CDR3 is TGTGCCAGCAGCAAAGACAGTCCCTATAGCAATCAGCCCCAGCATTTT.

The rearrangement uses TRBV20-1 and TRBJ1-1; possible D gene TRBD1, 5 bases. V lost 6 bases, J lost 0 bases, and 11 bases lay in between. The CDR3 has 13 amino acids. Germline V gives CDR1 DFQATT, CDR2 SNEGSKA (reference sequence). The CDR3 loop is CSAQGGVNTEAFF. In nucleotides, the CDR3 is TGCAGTGCCCAGGGTGGGGTGAACACTGAAGCTTTCTTT.

Concerning this clonotype itself: It is unclear where the CDR3 begins or ends on the DNA, so no DNA is shown, and the CDR3 is as TCRdb lists it. This sequence joins TRBV7-9 and TRBJ1-2; the table's TRBD1 call for D was not verified on the DNA. The CDR3 length equals 14 residues, ends included. Germline lookup yields CDR1 SEHNR and CDR2 FQNEAQ (reference sequence). The CDR3 sequence: CASSFGPGYDGYTF.

This clonotype was detected only once. The chain is built from TRBV7-9 and TRBJ2-3; D tentatively fits TRBD1 or TRBD2 (5 bases each). Trimming removed 4 bases at V and 1 base at J, with 9 bases between. Germline values: CDR1 SEHNR, CDR2 FQNEAQ (reference sequence). This CDR3 region has 14 residues. The CDR3 spells CASSSPGRTDTQYF. The CDR3 DNA reads TGTGCCAGCAGCTCACCGGGGCGCACAGATACGCAGTATTTT.